One and the same sample provided the 24 T cell receptor beta chains below, sequenced in a study of OX40 agonist ivuxolimab in advanced cancers. Using immunoSEQ multiplex PCR, the repertoire was profiled, and TCRdb retains in-frame clones only, with some absent. The sample consists of tens of thousands of clones, roughly 90% of them appearing once. Source: CD4+ or CD8+ T cells sorted from blood, taken in a trial of the OX40 agonist ivuxolimab. The receptor source for this set is an adult with an advanced solid tumor such as melanoma, head and neck, liver or kidney cancer.

In this sample, this clone turned up once. This chain joins TRBV6-6 and TRBJ1-3, with TRBD1 matching 7 bases. The CDR3 runs 14 residues. The germline CDR1 and CDR2 sequences are MNHNY and SVGAGI (reference sequence). Trimming cost V 5 bases and J 6 bases; bases outside gene matches: 7. The CDR3 is CASSPTGVANTIYF. CDR3 sequence (DNA): TGTGCCAGCAGTCCAACAGGGGTGGCAAACACCATATATTTT.

V is TRBV11-2 and J is TRBJ2-5; D may be TRBD2 (6 bases). Germline V lookup: CDR1 SGHAT, CDR2 FQNNGV. CDR3 length equals 14 residues. Trimming took off 3 bases at V and 4 bases at J, with 12 bases between the two ends. As DNA, the CDR3 is TGTGCCAGCAGCTTGGAGGGGTACTTAGAGACCCAGTACTTC. The encoded protein is CASSLEGYLETQYF.

This clone was found a few times. The chain carries TRBV4-1 and TRBJ2-7; no firm D call. V shed 1 base and J shed 4 bases, with 8 bases lying between them. The V gene's germline CDR1 is MGHRA and CDR2 YSYEKL. CDR3 length equals 13 residues. CDR3 protein: CASSQGGRYEQYF. CDR3 DNA sequence: TGCGCCAGCAGCCAAGGGGGTCGGTACGAGCAGTACTTC.

The chain uses TRBV29-1 and TRBJ1-1, with D possibly being TRBD1 (5 bases). Germline assignment: CDR1 SQVTM and CDR2 ANQGSEA. Trimming took 7 bases from V and 5 from J, leaving 14 bases between them. The CDR3 runs to 12 residues. CDR3 DNA: TGCAGCGCGCTCGGGGGGAGGACTGAAGCTTTCTTT. It specifies CSALGGRTEAFF.

The CDR3 protein is CASSLKAGEGPDTQYF. The CDR3 DNA follows: TGCGCCAGCAGCTTGAAGGCGGGTGAGGGTCCAGATACGCAGTATTTT. The V gene is TRBV5-1, the J gene TRBJ2-3; possible D gene TRBD2, 5 bases. The CDR3 length is 16 residues. Germline values: CDR1 SGHRS, CDR2 YFSETQ. V was shortened by 1 base and J by 4 bases, with 16 bases between the two germline ends.

This chain uses TRBV5-5 with TRBJ2-7; TRBD1 might be the D (6 bases). CDR1 and CDR2 from the germline V gene are SGHKS and YYEKEE (reference sequence). The CDR3 length is 13 residues. Trimming took 3 bases from V and 3 from J, leaving 10 bases between them. The CDR3 DNA sequence: TGTGCCAGCAGCTATGGGGACATCTACGAGCAGTACTTC. This codes for CASSYGDIYEQYF.

The gene calls are TRBV5-5 and TRBJ1-5; D ambiguous. V was pared by 8 bases and J by 1 base, with 10 bases between. Germline V gives CDR1 SGHKS, CDR2 YYEKEE (reference sequence). The length of the CDR3 is 13 residues. CDR3 DNA sequence: TGTGCCAGGGACCGTAGGAGCAATCAGCCCCAGCATTTT. This translates into CARDRRSNQPQHF.

V is TRBV7-8 and J is TRBJ2-5; TRBD2 agrees at 7 bases. Per the germline V gene, CDR1 is SGHVS and CDR2 is FQNEAQ. V was clipped by 6 bases and J by 2 bases; unmatched bases: 9. This CDR3 comprises 15 residues. The CDR3 here is CASRLFWEGQETQYF. The CDR3 bases are TGTGCCAGCAGATTGTTTTGGGAGGGGCAAGAGACCCAGTACTTC.

This chain connects TRBV29-1 to TRBJ1-1; D possibly corresponds to TRBD1 (5 bases). Germline V gives CDR1 SQVTM, CDR2 ANQGSEA. CDR3 size: 11 residues. Trimming removed 4 bases from V and 3 bases from J, with 6 bases in between. The CDR3 region is CSVAGYTEAFF. CDR3 bases: TGCAGCGTTGCAGGGTACACTGAAGCTTTCTTT.

The chain couples TRBV6-5 to TRBJ2-7; D possibly uses TRBD1 or TRBD2 (6 bases each). The CDR3 contains 15 residues. V dropped 0 bases and J dropped 1 base, with 10 bases sitting between them. Germline CDR1 is MNHEY and CDR2 is SVGAGI. DNA of the CDR3: TGTGCCAGCAGTTACTCGGAAGGGGGGTCCTACGAGCAGTACTTC. Protein: CASSYSEGGSYEQYF.

The rearrangement uses TRBV4-2 and TRBJ2-1, with D hard to call. The CDR3 spans 11 residues. Deletions cut 1 base from V and 6 bases from J, with 1 base between. The germline CDR1 and CDR2 sequences are LGHNA and YNFKEQ. The CDR3 coding sequence is TGTGCCAGCAGCCAAGGCAATGAGCAGTTCTTC. It is translated as CASSQGNEQFF.

The chain is built from TRBV19 and TRBJ1-1, with 8 nucleotides matching TRBD1. CDR1 and CDR2 (germline): LNHDA, SQIVND (reference sequence). The J segment lost 5 bases and the V segment lost 6 bases, leaving 8 bases of the junction unmatched. The CDR3 is made up of 14 amino acids. The CDR3 bases are TGTGCCAGTAGCGACAGGGGTTGGGGAACTGAAGCTTTCTTT. Protein product: CASSDRGWGTEAFF.

In regard to this clone: Compared with germline, one end of the junction differs, possibly owing to a read error. The chain combines TRBV13 with TRBJ2-2; D remains unclear. The CDR3 has 16 residues. CDR1 and CDR2 (germline): PRHDT, FYEKMQ (reference sequence). CDR3 amino acids: CASSRFRALNAGELFF. In DNA, the CDR3 is TGTGCCAGCAGCCGTTTTAGGGCCCTGAACGCCGGGGAGCTGTTTTTT.

The V gene is TRBV11-2, the J gene TRBJ2-7; 7 nucleotides line up with TRBD1. The CDR3 length is 15 residues. Germline V gene lookup returns CDR1 SGHAT and CDR2 FQNNGV. V lost 1 base to trimming and J lost 3 bases; unmatched junction nucleotides: 6. CDR3 in amino acids: CASSLAKGAFYEQYF. In nucleotides, the CDR3 is TGTGCCAGCAGCTTAGCTAAGGGGGCATTCTACGAGCAGTACTTC.

The rearrangement joins TRBV25-1 to TRBJ1-1; tentatively, D is TRBD1 (5 bases). CDR1 is MGHDK and CDR2 is SYGVNS in the germline V gene. The CDR3 covers 13 residues. Trimming took off 3 bases at V and 7 bases at J, with 12 bases between the two ends. The CDR3 protein is CASSEGEGHEAFF. The CDR3 DNA sequence: TGTGCCAGCAGTGAGGGGGAGGGCCATGAAGCTTTCTTT. Full variable domain (missing parts from reference TRBV25-1 and TRBJ1-1): EADIYQTPRYLVIGTGKKITLECSQTMGHDKMYWYQQDPGMELHLIHYSYGVNSTEKGDLSSESTVSRIRTEHFPLTLESARPSHTSQYLCASSEGEGHEAFFGQGTRLTVV.

The chain has TRBV11-2 and TRBJ2-7, with D hard to call. Germline CDR1 is SGHAT and CDR2 is FQNNGV. CDR3 length: 13 amino acids. The V gene lost 3 bases and the J gene lost 5 bases, with 11 bases spanning the gap. The CDR3 loop is CASSFTQTHEQYF. The CDR3 DNA sequence: TGTGCCAGCAGCTTTACACAGACTCACGAGCAGTACTTC.

The chain uses TRBV27 and TRBJ1-5; TRBD1 aligns across 8 bases. V was clipped by 8 bases and J by 0 bases; unmatched bases: 12. Germline CDR1 and CDR2: MNHEY and SMNVEV (reference sequence). This CDR3 spans 17 amino acids. The CDR3 DNA is TGTGCCAGCGGCCGTGGGACAGGAGCCTATAGCAATCAGCCCCAGCATTTT. It specifies CASGRGTGAYSNQPQHF.

This chain uses TRBV7-7 with TRBJ2-7; 8 positions match TRBD1. CDR3 length equals 13 residues. Germline V gives CDR1 SSHAT, CDR2 FNYEAQ (reference sequence). J was trimmed by 5 bases and V by 5 bases; bases with no gene match: 5. CDR3 residues: CASSGQGFDEQYF. Written as DNA, the CDR3 is TGTGCCAGCAGCGGACAGGGCTTTGACGAGCAGTACTTC.

The V and J genes are TRBV9 and TRBJ2-7, with 7 positions matching TRBD2. Germline CDR1 reads SGDLS; CDR2 reads YYNGEE. This CDR3 region has 15 residues. V shed 4 bases, J shed 5 bases, and the junction held 12 bases outside the gene matches. CDR3 nucleotide sequence: TGTGCCAGCAGCTCCCGGGGGGTGTCGGCGGACGAGCAGTACTTC. Translation gives CASSSRGVSADEQYF.

The chain couples TRBV27 to TRBJ1-2, with D possibly being TRBD1 (6 bases). Germline values: CDR1 MNHEY, CDR2 SMNVEV (reference sequence). There are 14 residues in the CDR3. V was cut by 3 bases and J by 4 bases, with 12 bases left in between. The chain's CDR3 is CASSFAGGGYGYTF. The CDR3 DNA reads as TGTGCCAGCAGTTTTGCCGGGGGCGGCTATGGCTACACCTTC.

The chain recombines TRBV5-1 with TRBJ1-4; 7 bases match TRBD1. J gave up 4 bases and V 1 base, and 10 bases lay outside the gene matches. Germline-derived CDR1 and CDR2 are SGHRS and YFSETQ. The CDR3 spans 17 residues. The CDR3: CASSLRPSDRVNEKLFF. DNA of the CDR3: TGCGCCAGCAGCTTGCGCCCATCCGACAGGGTTAATGAAAAACTGTTTTTT.

The chain couples TRBV7-9 to TRBJ2-7; tentatively, D is TRBD1 (5 bases). The CDR3 is 16 residues long. CDR1 SEHNR and CDR2 FQNEAQ come from the germline V gene (reference sequence). The V end lost 2 bases, the J end lost 3 bases, and 17 bases lay between the germline ends. CDR3 coding DNA: TGTGCCAGCAGCTTACCGCAGGGTAAACCTATCTACGAGCAGTACTTC. Its protein product is CASSLPQGKPIYEQYF.

This clone has just one count. This CDR3 is also generated by other DNA sequences in the sample. The chain is built from TRBV5-6 and TRBJ2-7; D is unresolved. This CDR3 comprises 13 residues. In germline, CDR1 is SGHDT, CDR2 YYEEEE. Trimming cost V 0 bases and J 1 base, with 5 bases left between them. DNA for the CDR3: TGTGCCAGCAGCTTGGGTAATTCCTACGAGCAGTACTTC. As protein: CASSLGNSYEQYF.

The genes are TRBV6-6 and TRBJ1-1; D uncertain. The CDR3 has 14 residues. V lost 2 bases and J lost 1, with 8 bases in between. Germline values: CDR1 MNHNY, CDR2 SVGAGI (reference sequence). CDR3 sequence: CASSYVGENTEAFF. The CDR3 nucleotides are TGTGCCAGCAGTTACGTGGGCGAGAACACTGAAGCTTTCTTT.